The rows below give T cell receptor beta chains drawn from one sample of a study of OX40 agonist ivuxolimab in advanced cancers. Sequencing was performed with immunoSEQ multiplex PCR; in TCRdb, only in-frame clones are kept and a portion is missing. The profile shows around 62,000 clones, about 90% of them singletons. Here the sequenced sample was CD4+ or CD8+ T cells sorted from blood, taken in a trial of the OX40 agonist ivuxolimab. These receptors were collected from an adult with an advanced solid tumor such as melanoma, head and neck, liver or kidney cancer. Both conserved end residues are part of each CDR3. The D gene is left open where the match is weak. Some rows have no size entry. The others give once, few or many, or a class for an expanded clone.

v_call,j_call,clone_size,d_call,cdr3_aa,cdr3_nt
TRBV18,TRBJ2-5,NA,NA,CASSPQGLFQETQYF,TGTGCCAGCTCACCACAAGGACTCTTCCAAGAGACCCAGTACTTC
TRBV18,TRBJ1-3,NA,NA,CASSRTVGNTIYF,TGTGCCAGCTCTCGGACCGTAGGAAACACCATATATTTT
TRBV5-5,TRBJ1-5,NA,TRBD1,CASRPAGTGGDQPQHF,TGTGCCAGCAGACCTGCCGGGACAGGGGGCGATCAGCCCCAGCATTTT
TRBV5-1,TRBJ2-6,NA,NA,CASSFARAGANVLTF,TGCGCCAGCAGCTTTGCCCGGGCTGGGGCCAACGTCCTGACTTTC
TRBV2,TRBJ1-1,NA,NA,CASSVKRGARGTEAFF,TGTGCCAGCAGTGTTAAGAGGGGGGCTAGGGGTACTGAAGCTTTCTTT
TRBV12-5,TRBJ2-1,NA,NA,CASGLDSYNEQFF,TGTGCTAGTGGTTTGGACAGCTACAATGAGCAGTTCTTC
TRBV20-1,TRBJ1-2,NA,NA,CSARDMGGYTF,TGCAGTGCTAGAGACATGGGCGGCTACACCTTC
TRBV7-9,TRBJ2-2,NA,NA,CASSPPGLPNTGELFF,TGTGCCAGCAGCCCCCCCGGACTTCCGAACACCGGGGAGCTGTTTTTT
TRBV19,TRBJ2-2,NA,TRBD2,CASSGGLAGMGELFF,TGTGCCAGTAGTGGGGGACTAGCGGGAATGGGGGAGCTGTTTTTT
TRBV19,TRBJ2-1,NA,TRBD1,CASKEQGARGEQFF,TGTGCCAGTAAGGAACAGGGGGCGCGGGGTGAGCAGTTCTTC
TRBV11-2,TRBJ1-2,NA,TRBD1,CASSPGDRVGGYTF,TGTGCCAGCAGCCCTGGTGACAGGGTGGGAGGCTACACCTTC
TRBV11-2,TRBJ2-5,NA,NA,CASSSRADSRYQETQYF,TGTGCCAGCAGCTCCCGTGCGGACAGTAGATACCAAGAGACCCAGTACTTC
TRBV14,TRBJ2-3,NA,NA,CASSQDLGFGQYF,TGTGCCAGCAGCCAAGATCTTGGGTTCGGGCAGTATTTT
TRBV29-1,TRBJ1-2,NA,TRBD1,CSGGQGADYGYTF,TGCAGCGGCGGACAGGGGGCTGACTATGGCTACACCTTC
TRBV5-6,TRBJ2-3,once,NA,CASSLAGGYSTDTQYF,TGTGCCAGCAGCTTGGCCGGGGGTTATAGCACAGATACGCAGTATTTT
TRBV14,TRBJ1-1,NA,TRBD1,CASSHIDRAAAFF,TGTGCCAGCAGCCACATCGACAGGGCCGCAGCTTTCTTT
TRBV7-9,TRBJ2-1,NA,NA,CASSFEGGPYYEQFF,TGTGCCAGCAGCTTCGAGGGGGGACCCTACTATGAGCAGTTCTTC
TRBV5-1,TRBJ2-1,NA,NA,CASTSGPGTNEQFF,TGCGCCAGCACCTCGGGGCCAGGTACCAATGAGCAGTTCTTC
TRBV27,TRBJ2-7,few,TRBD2,CASSPGTNSEQYF,TGTGCCAGCAGTCCCGGGACTAATTCCGAGCAGTACTTC
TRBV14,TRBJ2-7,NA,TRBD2,CASSPSGRAREQYF,TGTGCCAGCAGCCCCAGCGGGAGGGCCCGCGAGCAGTACTTC
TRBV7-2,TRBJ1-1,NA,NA,CASSLVGSTEAFF,TGTGCCAGCAGCTTAGTGGGTTCGACTGAAGCTTTCTTT
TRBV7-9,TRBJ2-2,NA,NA,CASSFHFNTGELFF,TGTGCCAGCAGCTTTCATTTTAACACCGGGGAGCTGTTTTTT
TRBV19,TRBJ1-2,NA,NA,CASSTQGGAPYGYTF,TGTGCCAGTAGTACTCAGGGTGGCGCTCCCTATGGCTACACCTTC
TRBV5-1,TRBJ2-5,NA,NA,CASTDLLETQYF,TGCGCCAGCACCGATCTACTGGAGACCCAGTACTTC
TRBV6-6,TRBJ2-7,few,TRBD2,CASTLANPYEQYF,TGTGCCAGCACACTAGCGAACCCCTACGAGCAGTACTTC
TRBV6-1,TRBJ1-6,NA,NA,CASSEVHGQGSRLNSPLHF,TGTGCCAGCAGTGAAGTACACGGCCAGGGGAGCAGGTTAAATTCACCCCTCCACTTT
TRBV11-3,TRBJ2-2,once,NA,CASSPGSTGELFF,TGTGCCAGCAGCCCGGGGAGCACCGGGGAGCTGTTTTTT
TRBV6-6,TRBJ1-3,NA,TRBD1,CASSNRGPSGNTIYF,TGTGCCAGCAGTAACAGGGGGCCGTCTGGAAACACCATATATTTT
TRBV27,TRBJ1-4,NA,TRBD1,CASSLSRRGREKLFF,TGTGCCAGCAGTTTATCGCGTAGGGGGCGTGAAAAACTGTTTTTT
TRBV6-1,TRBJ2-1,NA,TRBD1,CASSENRDRVPNEQFF,TGTGCCAGCAGTGAAAACCGGGACAGGGTGCCCAATGAGCAGTTCTTC
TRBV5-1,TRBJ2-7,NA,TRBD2,CASSLVRLAETYEQYF,TGCGCCAGCAGCTTAGTAAGACTAGCCGAAACCTACGAGCAGTACTTC
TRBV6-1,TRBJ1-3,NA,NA,CASSEFGSSGNTIYF,TGTGCCAGCAGTGAATTCGGAAGCTCTGGAAACACCATATATTTT
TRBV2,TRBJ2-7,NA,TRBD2,CASRMRGSSYEQYF,TGTGCCAGCCGGATGCGGGGGAGCTCCTACGAGCAGTACTTC
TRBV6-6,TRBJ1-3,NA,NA,CASRVGGSSGNTIYF,TGTGCCAGCAGAGTTGGGGGAAGCTCTGGAAACACCATATATTTT
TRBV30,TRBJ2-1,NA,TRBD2,CACRSGSVSYNEQFF,TGTGCCTGTCGTAGCGGGAGTGTGTCCTACAATGAGCAGTTCTTC
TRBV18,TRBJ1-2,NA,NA,CASSGVLGYTF,TGTGCCAGCTCGGGGGTTTTGGGCTACACCTTC
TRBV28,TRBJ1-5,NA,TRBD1,CASSLDVGTARGPQHF,TGTGCCAGCAGTTTAGATGTGGGGACAGCCCGGGGGCCCCAGCATTTT
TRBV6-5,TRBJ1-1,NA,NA,CASSYSYRVNTEAFF,TGTGCCAGCAGTTACTCATACAGGGTAAACACTGAAGCTTTCTTT
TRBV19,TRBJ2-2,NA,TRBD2,CASIRTSGTGELFF,TGTGCCAGTATCAGGACTAGCGGCACCGGGGAGCTGTTTTTT
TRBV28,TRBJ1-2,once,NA,CASSLAGYGYTF,TGTGCCAGCAGTTTAGCGGGTTATGGCTACACCTTC
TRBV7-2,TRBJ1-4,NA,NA,CASSFSAWTTNEKLFF,TGTGCCAGCAGCTTTTCCGCATGGACAACTAATGAAAAACTGTTTTTT
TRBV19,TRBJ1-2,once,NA,CASTSKLGQLYGYTF,TGTGCCAGTACCTCAAAACTCGGGCAGCTATATGGCTACACCTTC
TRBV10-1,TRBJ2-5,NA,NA,CASSEGSETQYF,TGCGCCAGCAGTGAGGGTTCGGAGACCCAGTACTTC
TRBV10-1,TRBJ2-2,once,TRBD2,CASSPRTSGNTGELFF,TGCGCCAGCAGTCCACGGACTAGCGGGAACACCGGGGAGCTGTTTTTT
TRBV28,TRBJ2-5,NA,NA,CASSFVAGFDETQYF,TGTGCCAGCAGTTTTGTTGCAGGGTTCGACGAGACCCAGTACTTC
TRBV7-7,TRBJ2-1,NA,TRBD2,CASSLVGGPEYEQFF,TGTGCCAGCAGCTTAGTGGGAGGGCCCGAGTATGAGCAGTTCTTC
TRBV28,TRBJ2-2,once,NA,CASSLTYGWNTGELFF,TGTGCCAGCAGCCTGACATACGGTTGGAACACCGGGGAGCTGTTTTTT
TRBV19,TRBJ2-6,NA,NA,CASSIDSSGANVLTF,TGTGCCAGTAGTATAGACAGCTCTGGGGCCAACGTCCTGACTTTC
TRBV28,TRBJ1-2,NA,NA,CASSLYPGLAGYGYTF,TGTGCCAGCAGTTTATATCCGGGACTGGCTGGCTATGGCTACACCTTC
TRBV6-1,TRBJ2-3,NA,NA,CATKPRVGGTDTQYF,TGTGCCACAAAACCCAGGGTTGGTGGCACAGATACGCAGTATTTT
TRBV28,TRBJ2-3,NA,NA,CASSLLGTPWAQYF,TGTGCCAGCAGTCTGCTTGGGACGCCATGGGCGCAGTATTTT
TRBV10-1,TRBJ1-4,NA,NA,CASSGGLNEKLFF,TGCGCCAGCAGTGGGGGACTTAATGAAAAACTGTTTTTT
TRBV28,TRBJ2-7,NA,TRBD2,CASSLGGVFYEQYF,TGTGCCAGCAGTTTGGGGGGGGTCTTCTACGAGCAGTACTTC
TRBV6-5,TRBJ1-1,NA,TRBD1,CASSPGQSNTEAFF,TGTGCCAGCTCCCCGGGACAGTCGAACACTGAAGCTTTCTTT